Reported below is one T cell receptor beta chain. The antigen remains unidentified. The germline V gene has CDR1 SGHRS and CDR2 YFSETQ. This CDR3 comprises 17 residues. Trimming took 2 bases from V and 2 from J; bases not matched to a gene: 8. The sample belongs to a study of beta chain features in type 1 diabetes. Across the whole study: Similarity in age, gender and cell yields was seen between patients and healthy donors. General study results and limits: The naive, central memory and Treg TCRB repertoires of patients appeared to be more similar to one another than those of healthy donors. PCR may have favored shorter templates equally in patients and controls. Fewer insertions but more deletions were seen at VDJ junctions in type 1 diabetes patients.

The sequenced template was cDNA made from the entire isolated RNA. Only in-frame clones appear in the TCRdb table, and some are missing; sequencing was by immunoSEQ multiplex PCR. In the table there are roughly 370,000 clones, 11% to 15% of which are singletons. The sequenced sample consisted of naive CD4+ T cells from blood. V usage is TRBV5-1 and J usage is TRBJ2-3; 10 positions agree with TRBD1. This receptor was identified in a man younger than 40 in good health. The CDR3 nucleotides are TGCGCCAGCAGCTTTCGTTGGGACAGGGGAACCACAGATACGCAGTATTTT. Amino acids: CASSFRWDRGTTDTQYF.